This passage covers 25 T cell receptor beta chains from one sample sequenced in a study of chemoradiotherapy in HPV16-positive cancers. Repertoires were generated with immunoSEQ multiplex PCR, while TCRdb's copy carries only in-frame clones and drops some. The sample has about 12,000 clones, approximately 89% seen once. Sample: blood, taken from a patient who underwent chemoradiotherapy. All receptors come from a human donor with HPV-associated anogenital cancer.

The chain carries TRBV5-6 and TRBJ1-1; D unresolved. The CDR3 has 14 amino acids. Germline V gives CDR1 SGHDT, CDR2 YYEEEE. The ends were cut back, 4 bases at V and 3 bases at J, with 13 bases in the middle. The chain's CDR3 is CASSAGFWDTEAFF. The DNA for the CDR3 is TGTGCCAGCAGCGCGGGATTTTGGGACACTGAAGCTTTCTTT.

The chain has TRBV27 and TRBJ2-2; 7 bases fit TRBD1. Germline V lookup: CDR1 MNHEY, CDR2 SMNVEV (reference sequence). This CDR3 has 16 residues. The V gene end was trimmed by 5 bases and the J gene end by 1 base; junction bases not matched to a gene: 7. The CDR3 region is CASSPAGTVNTGELFF. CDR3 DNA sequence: TGTGCCAGCAGTCCCGCCGGGACAGTGAACACCGGGGAGCTGTTTTTT.

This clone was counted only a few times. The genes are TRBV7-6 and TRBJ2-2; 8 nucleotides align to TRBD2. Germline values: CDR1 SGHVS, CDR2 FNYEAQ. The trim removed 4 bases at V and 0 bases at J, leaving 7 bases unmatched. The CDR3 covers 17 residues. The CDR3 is CASSSSTSESNTGELFF. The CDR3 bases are TGTGCCAGCAGCTCCTCGACTAGCGAGTCGAACACCGGGGAGCTGTTTTTT.

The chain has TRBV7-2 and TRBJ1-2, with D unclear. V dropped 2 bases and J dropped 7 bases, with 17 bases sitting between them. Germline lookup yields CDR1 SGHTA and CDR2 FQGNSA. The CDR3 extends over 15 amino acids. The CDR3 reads CASSLISASVGGYTF. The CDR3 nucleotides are TGTGCCAGCAGCTTAATCTCTGCATCCGTTGGTGGCTACACCTTC.

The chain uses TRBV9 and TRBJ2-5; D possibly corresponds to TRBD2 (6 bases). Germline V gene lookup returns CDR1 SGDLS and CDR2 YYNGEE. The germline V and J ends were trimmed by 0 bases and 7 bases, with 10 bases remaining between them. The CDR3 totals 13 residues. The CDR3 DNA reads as TGTGCCAGCAGCGTAGAACTAGCTGGGACCCAGTACTTC. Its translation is CASSVELAGTQYF. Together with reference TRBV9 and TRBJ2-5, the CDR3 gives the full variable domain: DSGVTQTPKHLITATGQRVTLRCSPRSGDLSVYWYQQSLDQGLQFLIQYYNGEERAKGNILERFSAQQFPDLHSELNLSSLELGDSALYFCASSVELAGTQYFGPGTRLLVL.

The CDR3 coding sequence is TGTGCCAGCAGCCTTGTGCTTCCAGGGGCGGTGAGCGAAAACATTCAGTACTTC. Translation: CASSLVLPGAVSENIQYF. The gene calls are TRBV27 and TRBJ2-4, with TRBD1 as a possible D gene (6 bases). This CDR3 is built from 18 residues. Trimming left V 6 bases short and J 5 bases short, with 26 bases between. The germline CDR1 and CDR2 sequences are MNHEY and SMNVEV (reference sequence).

CDR3 amino acids: CASSPGGTQYF. The DNA for the CDR3 is TGTGCCAGCAGTCCCGGGGGGACCCAGTACTTC. The rearrangement links TRBV6-5 to TRBJ2-5; D is perhaps TRBD2 (6 bases). The germline CDR1 and CDR2 sequences are MNHEY and SVGAGI. The germline V and J ends were trimmed by 5 bases and 7 bases, with 8 bases remaining between them. CDR3 length: 11 amino acids.

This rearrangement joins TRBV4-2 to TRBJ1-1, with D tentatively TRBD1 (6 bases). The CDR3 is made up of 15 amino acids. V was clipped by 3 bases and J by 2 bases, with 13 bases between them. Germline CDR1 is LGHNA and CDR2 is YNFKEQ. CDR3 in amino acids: CASSQAGHANTEAFF. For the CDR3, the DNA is TGTGCCAGCAGCCAGGCGGGACATGCAAACACTGAAGCTTTCTTT.

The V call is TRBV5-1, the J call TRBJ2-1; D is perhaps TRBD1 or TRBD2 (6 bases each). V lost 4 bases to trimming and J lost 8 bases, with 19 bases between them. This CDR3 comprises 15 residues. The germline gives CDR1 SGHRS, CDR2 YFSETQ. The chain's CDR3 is CASSTRGGSTDEQFF. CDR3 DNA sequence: TGCGCCAGCAGCACCCGAGGGGGGTCGACGGATGAGCAGTTCTTC.

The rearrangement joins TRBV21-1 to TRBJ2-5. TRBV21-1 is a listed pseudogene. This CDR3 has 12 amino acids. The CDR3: CASREQQETQYF. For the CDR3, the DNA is TGTGCCAGCAGAGAGCAGCAAGAGACCCAGTACTTC.

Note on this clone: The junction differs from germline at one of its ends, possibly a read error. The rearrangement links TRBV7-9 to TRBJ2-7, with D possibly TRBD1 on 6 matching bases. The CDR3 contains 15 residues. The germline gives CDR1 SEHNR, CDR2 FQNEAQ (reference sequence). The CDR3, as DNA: TGTGCCAGCAGTTTAGGACAGAGTCGGAATGACGAGCAGTACTTC. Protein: CASSLGQSRNDEQYF.

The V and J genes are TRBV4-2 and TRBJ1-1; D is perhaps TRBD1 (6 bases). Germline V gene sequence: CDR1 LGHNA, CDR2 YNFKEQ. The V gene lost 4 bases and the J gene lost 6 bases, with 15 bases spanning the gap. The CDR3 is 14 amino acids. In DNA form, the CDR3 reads TGTGCCAGCAGCCCCTCGGACAGCCCCCCTGAAGCTTTCTTT. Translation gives CASSPSDSPPEAFF.

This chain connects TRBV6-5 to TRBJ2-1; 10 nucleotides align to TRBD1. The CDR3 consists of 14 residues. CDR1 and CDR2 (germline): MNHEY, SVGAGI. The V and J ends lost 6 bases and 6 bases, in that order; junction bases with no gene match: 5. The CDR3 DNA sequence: TGTGCCAGCAGCTACGACAGGGGGCTCAATGAGCAGTTCTTC. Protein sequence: CASSYDRGLNEQFF.

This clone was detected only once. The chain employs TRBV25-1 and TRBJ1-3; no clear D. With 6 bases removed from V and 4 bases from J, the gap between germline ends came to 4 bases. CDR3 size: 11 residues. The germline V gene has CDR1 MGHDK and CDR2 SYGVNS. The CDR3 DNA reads TGTGCCAGCAGCCGAGGAAACACCATATATTTT. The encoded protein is CASSRGNTIYF.

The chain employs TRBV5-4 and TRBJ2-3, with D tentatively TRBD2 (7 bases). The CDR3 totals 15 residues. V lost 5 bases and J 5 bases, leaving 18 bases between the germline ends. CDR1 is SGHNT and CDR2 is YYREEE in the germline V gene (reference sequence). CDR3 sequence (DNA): TGTGCCAGCAGATGGGGGGGGGCGGTGGAAGATACGCAGTATTTT. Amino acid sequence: CASRWGGAVEDTQYF.

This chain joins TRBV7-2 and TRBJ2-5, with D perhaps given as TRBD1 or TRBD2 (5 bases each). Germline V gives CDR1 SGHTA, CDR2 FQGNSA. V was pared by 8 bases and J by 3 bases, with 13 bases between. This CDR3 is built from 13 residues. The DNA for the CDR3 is TGTGCCAGCGGGATGAGGGGAGAAGAGACCCAGTACTTC. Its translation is CASGMRGEETQYF.

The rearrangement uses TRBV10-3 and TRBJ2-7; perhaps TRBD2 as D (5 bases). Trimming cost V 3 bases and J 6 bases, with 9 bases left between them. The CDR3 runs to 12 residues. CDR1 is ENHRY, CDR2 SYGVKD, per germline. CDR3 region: CAISDTSAEQYF. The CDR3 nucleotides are TGTGCCATCAGTGATACTAGTGCCGAGCAGTACTTC.

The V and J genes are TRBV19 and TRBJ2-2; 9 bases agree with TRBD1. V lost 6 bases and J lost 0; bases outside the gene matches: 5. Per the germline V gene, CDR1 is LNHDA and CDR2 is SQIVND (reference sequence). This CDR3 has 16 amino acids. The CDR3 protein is CASRGRQGANTGELFF. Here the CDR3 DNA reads TGTGCCAGTAGGGGACGACAGGGGGCGAACACCGGGGAGCTGTTTTTT.

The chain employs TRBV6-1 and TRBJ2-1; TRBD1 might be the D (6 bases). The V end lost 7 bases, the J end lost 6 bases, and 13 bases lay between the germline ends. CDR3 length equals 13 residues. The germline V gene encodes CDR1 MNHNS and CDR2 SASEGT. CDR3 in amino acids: CASTATGFNEQFF. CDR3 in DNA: TGTGCCAGCACCGCTACAGGGTTCAATGAGCAGTTCTTC.

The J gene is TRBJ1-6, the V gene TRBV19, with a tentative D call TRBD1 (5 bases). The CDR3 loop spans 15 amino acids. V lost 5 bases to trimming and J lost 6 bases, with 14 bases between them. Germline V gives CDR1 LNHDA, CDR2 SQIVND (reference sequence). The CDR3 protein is CASSGTQASNSPLHF. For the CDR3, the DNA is TGTGCCAGTAGTGGGACGCAGGCGAGTAATTCACCCCTCCACTTT.

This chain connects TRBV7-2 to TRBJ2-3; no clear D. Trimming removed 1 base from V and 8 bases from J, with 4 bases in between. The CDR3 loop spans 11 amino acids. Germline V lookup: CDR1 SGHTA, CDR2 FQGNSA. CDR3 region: CASSLGGTQYF. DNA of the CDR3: TGTGCCAGCAGCTTAGGGGGTACGCAGTATTTT.

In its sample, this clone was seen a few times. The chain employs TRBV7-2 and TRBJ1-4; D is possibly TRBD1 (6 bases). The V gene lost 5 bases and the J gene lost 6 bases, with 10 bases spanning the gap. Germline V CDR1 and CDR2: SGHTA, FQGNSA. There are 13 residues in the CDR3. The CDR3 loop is CASSTRTDEKLFF. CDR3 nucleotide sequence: TGTGCCAGCAGCACCCGGACAGATGAAAAACTGTTTTTT.

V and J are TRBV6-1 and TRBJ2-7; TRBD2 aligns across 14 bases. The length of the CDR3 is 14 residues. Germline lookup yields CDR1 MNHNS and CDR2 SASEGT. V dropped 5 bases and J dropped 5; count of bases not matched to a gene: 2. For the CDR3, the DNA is TGTGCCAGCAGTACGGGACTAGCGGGAGACGAGCAGTACTTC. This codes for CASSTGLAGDEQYF.

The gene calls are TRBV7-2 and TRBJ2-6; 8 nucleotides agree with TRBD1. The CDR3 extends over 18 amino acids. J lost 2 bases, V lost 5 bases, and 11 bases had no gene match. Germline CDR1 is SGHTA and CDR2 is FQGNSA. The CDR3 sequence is CASSRRTGYGTGANVLTF. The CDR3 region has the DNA TGTGCCAGCAGCAGGCGGACAGGGTATGGCACTGGGGCCAACGTCCTGACTTTC. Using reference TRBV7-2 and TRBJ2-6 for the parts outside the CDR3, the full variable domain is GAGVSQSPSNKVTEKGKDVELRCDPISGHTALYWYRQSLGQGLEFLIYFQGNSAPDKSGLPSDRFSAERTGGSVSTLTIQRTQQEDSAVYLCASSRRTGYGTGANVLTFGAGSRLTVL.

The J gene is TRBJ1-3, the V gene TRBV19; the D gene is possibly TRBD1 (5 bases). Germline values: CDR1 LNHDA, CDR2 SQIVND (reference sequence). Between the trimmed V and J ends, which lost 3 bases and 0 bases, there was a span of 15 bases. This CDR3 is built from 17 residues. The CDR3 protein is CASSIPGGAGSGNTIYF. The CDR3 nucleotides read TGTGCCAGTAGTATCCCCGGCGGGGCAGGCTCTGGAAACACCATATATTTT.